This TCR beta chain was recovered during a study of vaccination and CD4 T cells after COVID-19. The wider study: Four females and six males made up the convalescents, with two Hispanic. Convalescent patients gave post-COVID blood a median approximately 100 days post-diagnosis, range 35 to 161.

This clonotype was recorded a few times. Its cognate antigen is unknown. With the Oncomine TCR Beta short-read assay, DNA from cultured CD4+ T cells was sequenced. CD4+ T cells were cultured, and genomic DNA was extracted from them. TCRdb passed the PCR reads through MiXCR, listing each CDR3 protein once. The data show about 12,000 distinct CDR3 sequences, 55% to 70% seen once. The treatment was: roughly 10-day PBMC culture with coronavirus spike peptide pools or control peptides (ViraFEST assay). The ends lost 1 base at V and 5 bases at J; junction bases unmatched: 6. CDR1 and CDR2 (germline): SGHRS, YFSETQ. The length of the CDR3 is 15 residues.

The sequenced sample was CD4+ T cells from blood, cultured in vitro, obtained before SARS-CoV-2 vaccination. The TCR was taken from a human donor who had recovered from COVID-19. V usage is TRBV5-1 and J usage is TRBJ2-1; 7 bases map to TRBD2. As DNA, the CDR3 is TGCGCCAGCAGCTTGTTCCTAGCGGAGAACAATGAGCAGTTCTTC. Amino acid sequence: CASSLFLAENNEQFF.